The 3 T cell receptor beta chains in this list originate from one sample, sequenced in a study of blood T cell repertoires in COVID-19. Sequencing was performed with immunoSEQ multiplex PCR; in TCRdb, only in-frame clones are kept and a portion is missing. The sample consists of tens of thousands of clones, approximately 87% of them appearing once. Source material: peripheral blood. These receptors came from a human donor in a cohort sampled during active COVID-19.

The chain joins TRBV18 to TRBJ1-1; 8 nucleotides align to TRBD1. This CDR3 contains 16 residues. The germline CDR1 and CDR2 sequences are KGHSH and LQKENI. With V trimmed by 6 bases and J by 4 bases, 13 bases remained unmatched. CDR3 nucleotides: TGTGCCAGCTCCCCAAATCCCCAGGGGGCGAGCACTGAAGCTTTCTTT. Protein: CASSPNPQGASTEAFF. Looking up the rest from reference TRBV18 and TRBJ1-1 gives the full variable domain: NAGVMQNPRHLVRRRGQEARLRCSPMKGHSHVYWYRQLPEEGLKFMVYLQKENIIDESGMPKERFSAEFPKEGPSILRIQQVVRGDSAAYFCASSPNPQGASTEAFFGQGTRLTVV.

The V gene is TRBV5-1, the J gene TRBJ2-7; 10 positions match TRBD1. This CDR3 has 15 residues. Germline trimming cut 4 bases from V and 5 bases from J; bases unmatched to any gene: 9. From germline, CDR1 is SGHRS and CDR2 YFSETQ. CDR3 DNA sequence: TGCGCCAGCAGCGTGAAGGCCGGGACAGGGGACGAGCAGTACTTC. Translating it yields CASSVKAGTGDEQYF.

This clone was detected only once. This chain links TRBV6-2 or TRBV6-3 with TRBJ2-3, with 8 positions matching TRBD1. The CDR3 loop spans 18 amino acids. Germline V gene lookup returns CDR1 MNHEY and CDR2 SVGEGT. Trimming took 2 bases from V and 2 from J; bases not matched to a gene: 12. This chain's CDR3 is CASSYTTTGAQDTDTQYF. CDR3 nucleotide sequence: TGTGCCAGCAGTTACACCACGACAGGGGCTCAGGACACAGATACGCAGTATTTT.